One T cell receptor (beta chain) is described in this entry. What it recognizes is unknown. The record originates from a study of post-analysis software for immune sequencing data. Study-level background: Some patients lacked subtype; others had relapsing-remitting, secondary progressive or progressive-relapsing disease.

Per germline, CDR1 LGHDT and CDR2 YNNKEL (reference sequence). Trimming shortened V by 4 bases and J by 0 bases, and 13 bases separated the two germline ends. The length of the CDR3 is 17 residues. Study results and caveats: Analysis by F measure revealed that same-batch samples clustered strongly together. In multiple sclerosis, normalized Chao1 diversity was significantly below that of controls. Among 4 or 5 TRBV segments more frequent in patients than controls were TRBV5-6, TRBV5-1 and TRBV20-1.

Sequencing libraries made from TCR beta cDNA carried unique molecular identifiers. A population of roughly 1 to 11 million T cells gave rise to around 480,000 cDNA molecules. TCRdb passed the PCR reads through MiXCR, listing each CDR3 protein once. The profile shows roughly 870,000 distinct CDR3 sequences, around 53% of them singletons. This clonotype was obtained from a girl between 10 and 17 years old with multiple sclerosis. The chain uses TRBV3-1 and TRBJ2-6; D might be TRBD2 (5 bases). Sequencing was carried out using blood. For the CDR3, the DNA is TGTGCCAGCAGCCCCGTCGGACTGAGCTCTGGGGCCAACGTCCTGACTTTC. Amino acids: CASSPVGLSSGANVLTF.